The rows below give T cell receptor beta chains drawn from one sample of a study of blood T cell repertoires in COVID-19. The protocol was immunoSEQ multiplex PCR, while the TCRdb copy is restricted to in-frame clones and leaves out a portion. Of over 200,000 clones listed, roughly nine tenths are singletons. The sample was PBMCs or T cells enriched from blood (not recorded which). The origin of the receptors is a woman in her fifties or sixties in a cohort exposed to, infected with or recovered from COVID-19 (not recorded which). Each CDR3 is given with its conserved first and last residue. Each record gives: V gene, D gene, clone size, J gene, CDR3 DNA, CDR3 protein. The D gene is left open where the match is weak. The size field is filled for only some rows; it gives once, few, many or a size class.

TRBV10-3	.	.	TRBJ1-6	TGTGCCATCACGCCTGGGGGAGGGCCACCCCTCCACTTT	CAITPGGGPPLHF
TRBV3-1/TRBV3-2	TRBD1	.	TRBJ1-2	TGTGCCAGCAGCCAAGATCCCAAGATGGGACAGGGACTCGATGGCTACACCTTC	CASSQDPKMGQGLDGYTF
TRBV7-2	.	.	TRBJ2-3	TGTGCCAGCAGCACGGGACTGAAAACAGATACGCAGTATTTT	CASSTGLKTDTQYF
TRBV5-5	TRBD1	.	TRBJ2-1	TGTGCCAGCAGCTTGGAGCCAGGGGGCGCCTACAATGAGCAGTTCTTC	CASSLEPGGAYNEQFF
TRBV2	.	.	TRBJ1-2	TGTGCCAGCAGGACGAAGGGACAAGCCAACTATGGCTACACCTTC	CASRTKGQANYGYTF
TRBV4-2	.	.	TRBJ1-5	TGTGCCAGCAGCCAAGATCTAACGCGGGGGGGCGTGGGCAATCAGCCCCAGCATTTT	CASSQDLTRGGVGNQPQHF
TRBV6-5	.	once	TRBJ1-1	TGTGCCAGCAGGGGGGGTTGGAGCACTGAAGCTTTCTTT	CASRGGWSTEAFF
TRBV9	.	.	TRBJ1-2	TGTGCCAGCAGCGGAGAAGCCGGGAGCTATGGCTACACCTTC	CASSGEAGSYGYTF
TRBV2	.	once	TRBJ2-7	TGTGCCAGCAGTGCATCACTTCGCACCGAGCAGTACTTC	CASSASLRTEQYF
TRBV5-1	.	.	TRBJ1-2	TGCGCCAGCAGCCCAGGACTGAGAGATAATAACTATGGCTACACCTTC	CASSPGLRDNNYGYTF
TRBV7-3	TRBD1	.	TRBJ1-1	TGTGCCAGCAGCTTAATGGGGACAGGGAACACTGAAGCTTTCTTT	CASSLMGTGNTEAFF